These 32 T cell receptor beta chains share one sample of origin, sequenced in a study of CD8 T cells in Susac syndrome. Random hexamers were used to reverse transcribe the RNA input (0.5 to 1 ug). Via MiXCR, TCRdb re-called the immunoSEQ multiplex PCR reads, giving one row per CDR3 protein. The sample lists 75,000 to 95,000 distinct CDR3 sequences, roughly nine tenths occurring once. The specimen sequenced was CD8+ T cells from PBMCs. The receptors here all came from a human donor with multiple sclerosis.

Here the CDR3 reads CASSSPRTGDYEQYF. In nucleotides, the CDR3 is TGTGCCAGCAGTTCACCAAGGACAGGGGACTACGAGCAGTACTTC. The chain links TRBV27 to TRBJ2-7, with 9 bases identical to TRBD1. The CDR3 has 15 amino acids. Germline-derived CDR1 and CDR2 are MNHEY and SMNVEV (reference sequence). V lost 4 bases to trimming and J lost 3 bases; unmatched junction nucleotides: 7.

This sequence joins TRBV6-1 and TRBJ2-5; D is unresolved. Germline CDR1 and CDR2: MNHNS and SASEGT. V was shortened by 3 bases and J by 7 bases, with 15 bases between the two germline ends. The CDR3 spans 14 residues. CDR3 DNA: TGTGCCAGCAGTGATTCTAGGGCGGAGCCGACCCAGTACTTC. Translating it yields CASSDSRAEPTQYF.

The V and J genes are TRBV9 and TRBJ2-3; D unclear. This CDR3 is 14 amino acids long. From germline, CDR1 is SGDLS and CDR2 YYNGEE. V was trimmed by 0 bases and J by 1 base, leaving 6 bases between them. The CDR3 DNA reads as TGTGCCAGCAGCGTAGATGGGGGCACAGATACGCAGTATTTT. This translates into CASSVDGGTDTQYF.

Worth noting for this clonotype: Since the CDR3 does not end with the conserved phenylalanine or tryptophan, this likely comes from a read error. The chain uses TRBV27 and TRBJ1-1; weak D call: TRBD1 (5 bases). V lost 6 bases and J lost 4, with 15 bases in between. CDR3 length: 14 amino acids. CDR1 is MNHEY and CDR2 is SMNVEV in the germline V gene (reference sequence). CDR3 amino acids: CASRGWGVVTEAFL. Written as DNA, the CDR3 is TGTGCCAGCAGAGGATGGGGGGTGGTCACTGAAGCTTTCCTT.

The chain uses TRBV12-5 and TRBJ1-5, with D unclear. Trimming removed 1 base at V and 3 bases at J, with 7 bases between. The CDR3 runs to 14 residues. Germline values: CDR1 LGHNT, CDR2 FRNRAP. CDR3 protein: CASGLGFTNQPQHF. In DNA form, the CDR3 reads TGTGCTAGTGGTTTGGGGTTTACCAATCAGCCCCAGCATTTT.

V usage is TRBV10-2 and J usage is TRBJ2-5; TRBD2 aligns across 8 bases. Germline V lookup: CDR1 WSHSY, CDR2 SAAADI. V trimming: 3 bases; J trimming: 5 bases; junction bases outside the gene matches: 8. The CDR3 is 15 residues long. In nucleotides, the CDR3 is TGCGCCAGCAGTGAAGGGACTAGGAGGAGGGAGACCCAGTACTTC. Translated, it gives CASSEGTRRRETQYF.

The chain combines TRBV6-1 with TRBJ2-1; no clear D gene. Trimming stripped 3 bases from V and 10 bases from J, with 13 bases between. Germline CDR1 reads MNHNS; CDR2 reads SASEGT. CDR3 length: 13 residues. DNA of the CDR3: TGTGCCAGCAGTGAGTCCAACCTAGGGGAGCAGTTCTTC. Its translation: CASSESNLGEQFF.

This chain uses TRBV2 with TRBJ2-5; D is unresolved. The CDR3 loop spans 11 amino acids. The V end lost 8 bases, the J end lost 4 bases, and 8 bases lay between the germline ends. Germline V gene lookup returns CDR1 SNHLY and CDR2 FYNNEI. CDR3: CASGLSETQYF. CDR3 DNA sequence: TGTGCCAGCGGCCTCTCAGAGACCCAGTACTTC.

This clonotype was observed once. V gene TRBV3-1 combines with J gene TRBJ2-1; D could derive from TRBD1 or TRBD2 (5 bases each). In germline, CDR1 is LGHDT, CDR2 YNNKEL (reference sequence). The CDR3 is made up of 20 amino acids. Trimming removed 3 bases from V and 0 bases from J, with 24 bases in between. CDR3 in amino acids: CASSHPGTPQPENSYNEQFF. The CDR3 DNA is TGTGCCAGCAGCCACCCCGGGACGCCACAACCTGAGAACTCCTACAATGAGCAGTTCTTC.

This chain connects TRBV12-3 or TRBV12-4 to TRBJ1-5, with D perhaps TRBD1 (6 bases). With 3 bases removed from V and 7 bases from J, the gap between germline ends came to 10 bases. This CDR3 spans 13 amino acids. This CDR3 is CASSFLGTQPQHF. The CDR3 nucleotides are TGTGCCAGCAGTTTCCTAGGGACACAGCCCCAGCATTTT.

The gene calls are TRBV12-3 or TRBV12-4 and TRBJ2-5; D unresolved. The V gene lost 4 bases and the J gene lost 4 bases, with 16 bases spanning the gap. This CDR3 region has 15 residues. The CDR3 region is CASSYIGSGGETQYF. CDR3 sequence (DNA): TGTGCCAGCAGTTATATAGGGTCGGGTGGAGAGACCCAGTACTTC.

The V and J genes are TRBV3-1 and TRBJ2-5; D tentatively reads TRBD1 or TRBD2 (6 bases each). The CDR3 has 14 amino acids. Between the trimmed V and J ends, which lost 1 base and 5 bases, there was a span of 11 bases. Germline CDR1 and CDR2: LGHDT and YNNKEL (reference sequence). The DNA of the CDR3 is TGTGCCAGCAGCCAAGTGGGGGGCTTTGAGACCCAGTACTTC. Amino acid sequence: CASSQVGGFETQYF.

The CDR3 DNA reads TGTGCCAGCAGTGAAGCGGCACCGGTGGTGGAGCAGTACTTC. Residues: CASSEAAPVVEQYF. The gene calls are TRBV6-1 and TRBJ2-7; D uncertain. The V and J ends lost 0 bases and 7 bases respectively, with 13 bases between them. The CDR3 contains 14 residues. From germline, CDR1 is MNHNS and CDR2 SASEGT.

This chain links TRBV28 with TRBJ2-1; D is perhaps TRBD1 or TRBD2 (6 bases each). Trimming cost V 3 bases and J 3 bases, with 15 bases left between them. CDR3 length: 16 residues. Germline-derived CDR1 and CDR2 are MDHEN and SYDVKM. The DNA of the CDR3 is TGTGCCAGCAGTTTTGGAGGGGGTAGTATCTACAATGAGCAGTTCTTC. It is translated as CASSFGGGSIYNEQFF.

This clonotype was observed a single time. The chain employs TRBV20-1 and TRBJ2-6; 7 nucleotides agree with TRBD1. CDR1 and CDR2 (germline): DFQATT, SNEGSKA (reference sequence). Germline trimming cut 4 bases from V and 0 bases from J; bases unmatched to any gene: 6. This CDR3 has 16 residues. CDR3 in amino acids: CSATRDRFSGANVLTF. In DNA, the CDR3 is TGCAGTGCTACTAGGGACAGATTCTCTGGGGCCAACGTCCTGACTTTC.

The chain links TRBV6-2 or TRBV6-3 to TRBJ1-1; a weak D match, TRBD1 (6 bases). The V and J ends lost 6 bases and 7 bases respectively, with 18 bases between them. The germline gives CDR1 MNHEY, CDR2 SVGEGT. This CDR3 comprises 14 residues. The CDR3 DNA follows: TGTGCCAGCAGCCCCTTTTTGGGGGCAAATGAAGCTTTCTTT. Its translation is CASSPFLGANEAFF.

The J gene is TRBJ2-7, the V gene TRBV7-8; 11 positions match TRBD1. The V gene's germline CDR1 is SGHVS and CDR2 FQNEAQ. J lost 3 bases, V lost 6 bases, and 10 bases had no gene match. The CDR3 spans 16 residues. This chain's CDR3 is CASSRPPGQGDYEQYF. CDR3 DNA sequence: TGTGCCAGCAGTCGACCTCCGGGACAGGGGGACTACGAGCAGTACTTC.

The V call is TRBV12-3 or TRBV12-4, the J call TRBJ2-3; 7 bases map to TRBD2. The CDR3 is 15 residues long. Losses at the gene ends were 3 bases for V and 6 bases for J; bases not matched to a gene: 9. CDR3 sequence reads: CASSFVSAGEDTQYF. CDR3 DNA sequence: TGTGCCAGCAGTTTTGTTTCGGCGGGAGAGGATACGCAGTATTTT.

This clonotype has just one count. The V call is TRBV18, the J call TRBJ1-2; perhaps TRBD1 as D (6 bases). V lost 2 bases to trimming and J lost 2 bases, with 9 bases between them. Germline CDR1 and CDR2: KGHSH and LQKENI. The CDR3 has 14 residues. The CDR3 here is CASSPSGQNYGYTF. The CDR3 region has the DNA TGTGCCAGCTCACCATCGGGACAAAACTATGGCTACACCTTC.

The rearrangement links TRBV19 to TRBJ1-2, with 10 bases that match TRBD1. V gave up 5 bases and J gave up 8 bases; unmatched junction bases: 11. This CDR3 region has 15 residues. CDR1 LNHDA and CDR2 SQIVND come from the germline V gene (reference sequence). The CDR3 spells CASSGTGALGKGYTF. CDR3 sequence (DNA): TGTGCCAGTAGTGGGACAGGGGCGCTCGGCAAGGGCTACACCTTC.

The chain combines TRBV19 with TRBJ2-1; D is unclear. Germline CDR1 is LNHDA and CDR2 is SQIVND (reference sequence). Trimming pared 3 bases from V and 5 bases from J, leaving 11 bases between. The CDR3 spans 14 residues. The CDR3 sequence is CASSIWEGDNEQFF. As DNA, the CDR3 is TGTGCCAGTAGTATTTGGGAAGGAGACAATGAGCAGTTCTTC.

The rearrangement uses TRBV30 and TRBJ1-1; possibly TRBD1 for D (6 bases). V was pared by 2 bases and J by 4 bases, with 17 bases between. Germline values: CDR1 GTSNPN, CDR2 SVGIG (reference sequence). The CDR3 contains 15 residues. The CDR3 nucleotides read TGTGCCTGGAGTTTGGTGACAGTCAGGGGCACTGAAGCTTTCTTT. It specifies CAWSLVTVRGTEAFF.

The chain employs TRBV30 and TRBJ2-3, with TRBD2 matching over 7 bases. The CDR3 has 15 amino acids. The germline CDR1 and CDR2 sequences are GTSNPN and SVGIG (reference sequence). J was trimmed by 4 bases and V by 0 bases; bases with no gene match: 7. This CDR3 reads CAWSVGSGIPDTQYF. The DNA of the CDR3 is TGTGCCTGGAGTGTAGGGAGCGGGATTCCAGATACGCAGTATTTT.

V gene TRBV5-6 combines with J gene TRBJ1-5, with D perhaps matching TRBD1 (5 bases). Trimming shortened V by 4 bases and J by 1 base, and 12 bases separated the two germline ends. Germline values: CDR1 SGHDT, CDR2 YYEEEE. CDR3 size: 15 residues. This CDR3 is CASSLGTISNQPQHF. Here the CDR3 DNA reads TGTGCCAGCAGCCTCGGGACTATCAGCAATCAGCCCCAGCATTTT.

The chain joins TRBV6-2 or TRBV6-3 to TRBJ2-5; D is perhaps TRBD1 or TRBD2 (6 bases each). Germline V gene data show CDR1 as MNHEY and CDR2 as SVGEGT. Trimming cost V 3 bases and J 4 bases, with 18 bases left between them. CDR3 length: 16 amino acids. The CDR3 spells CASSYGPSGAGETQYF. The CDR3 DNA follows: TGTGCCAGCAGTTATGGGCCCTCGGGGGCAGGAGAGACCCAGTACTTC.

This clonotype showed up just a few times. This chain joins TRBV4-3 and TRBJ2-7, with TRBD2 identical over 8 bases. The ends lost 0 bases at V and 4 bases at J; junction bases unmatched: 8. The CDR3 sequence is 16 residues long. The germline V gene encodes CDR1 LGHNA and CDR2 YSLEER. CDR3: CASSQDQAGASYEQYF. CDR3 nucleotide sequence: TGCGCCAGCAGCCAAGACCAAGCGGGAGCCTCATACGAGCAGTACTTC.

The chain recombines TRBV11-2 with TRBJ2-7, with D possibly TRBD1 on 5 matching bases. The CDR3 length is 14 residues. Trimming pared 3 bases from V and 1 base from J, leaving 10 bases between. The germline V gene encodes CDR1 SGHAT and CDR2 FQNNGV. The CDR3, as DNA: TGTGCCAGCAGCTTTTCCGACAGTTCCTACGAGCAGTACTTC. This translates into CASSFSDSSYEQYF.

The genes are TRBV28 and TRBJ1-5; D not resolved. Between the trimmed V and J ends, which lost 3 bases and 2 bases, there was a span of 11 bases. The CDR3 covers 15 residues. Germline CDR1 MDHEN, CDR2 SYDVKM. The CDR3, as DNA: TGTGCCAGCAGTTTTAGGCGGTGGGGCAATCAGCCCCAGCATTTT. This translates into CASSFRRWGNQPQHF.

Only one count was recorded for this clonotype. V usage is TRBV2 and J usage is TRBJ1-1; TRBD1 aligns across 8 bases. The CDR3 totals 12 residues. Trimming took 9 bases from V and 1 from J; bases not matched to a gene: 1. The V gene's germline CDR1 is SNHLY and CDR2 FYNNEI. The CDR3: CARGTGNTEAFF. CDR3 nucleotides: TGTGCCAGGGGGACAGGGAACACTGAAGCTTTCTTT.

The V call is TRBV27, the J call TRBJ2-1, with TRBD2 as a possible D gene (5 bases). Germline CDR1 reads MNHEY; CDR2 reads SMNVEV (reference sequence). The CDR3 runs 16 residues. The V end lost 3 bases, the J end lost 6 bases, and 18 bases lay between the germline ends. The CDR3 spells CASSFPGFRPINEQFF. CDR3 DNA: TGTGCCAGCAGTTTCCCGGGATTCCGGCCGATCAATGAGCAGTTCTTC.

This clonotype was detected only a few times. This chain connects TRBV27 to TRBJ2-7; no firm D call. The CDR3 sequence is 13 residues long. Germline assignment: CDR1 MNHEY and CDR2 SMNVEV (reference sequence). V gave up 2 bases and J gave up 2 bases, with 7 bases separating them. The CDR3 here is CASSLGAAYEQYF. The DNA of the CDR3 is TGTGCCAGCAGTTTAGGTGCGGCCTACGAGCAGTACTTC.

The chain uses TRBV5-1 and TRBJ2-5, with a possible D match to TRBD2 (7 bases). From germline, CDR1 is SGHRS and CDR2 YFSETQ. Trimming cost V 6 bases and J 0 bases, with 18 bases left between them. CDR3 length equals 16 residues. CDR3 nucleotides: TGCGCCAGCACCCAGTGGCGGGGGCCCTACCAAGAGACCCAGTACTTC. It encodes CASTQWRGPYQETQYF.